A selection of T cell receptor beta chains follows, all from one sample in a study of blood T cell repertoires in COVID-19. Profiling relied on immunoSEQ multiplex PCR, and the TCRdb table lists in-frame clones only, not all of them. The sample gives roughly 320,000 clones, approximately 90% of which show up once; around 5.8% is in the top ten. The sequenced sample was peripheral blood. The receptor set was obtained from a woman between 50 and 59 years old with COVID-19, enrolled during active disease. The CDR3 runs from the conserved cysteine through the conserved F or W. A D gene is named only where the DNA matches it firmly. Clone size, where shown, is once, few, many, or a class for clones that have expanded.

D gene | J gene | clone size | V gene | CDR3 protein
TRBD2 | TRBJ2-5 | - | TRBV29-1 | CSVDPGLAGGETQYF
- | TRBJ1-6 | few | TRBV6-5 | CASRVHGSYNSPLHF
- | TRBJ1-1 | - | TRBV19 | CASSIVGSQNTEAFF
TRBD1 | TRBJ1-2 | - | TRBV11-3 | CASSWGQQSPRLDYGYTF
TRBD1 | TRBJ1-6 | - | TRBV5-1 | CASSLLSGTGSSPLHF
TRBD1 | TRBJ2-7 | many | TRBV7-9 | CASSLSGQGAYEQYF
- | TRBJ2-5 | - | TRBV27 | CASSPSYQETQYF
TRBD1 | TRBJ2-1 | once | TRBV7-3 | CASSLTAGTDNEQFF
TRBD2 | TRBJ2-1 | - | TRBV11-3 | CASSLGFLGASGHNEQFF
- | TRBJ2-7 | once | TRBV7-2 | CASSLIAAYEQYF
TRBD2 | TRBJ2-3 | - | TRBV19 | CASSPGLAARTDTQYF
TRBD1 | TRBJ1-4 | once | TRBV18 | CASSPPRQGLSDEKLFF
- | TRBJ1-3 | - | TRBV19 | CASSRTGYRDTIYF
TRBD1 | TRBJ1-2 | - | TRBV3-1/TRBV3-2 | CASSPTWDRPYYGYTF
TRBD1 | TRBJ1-4 | - | TRBV11-2 | CASSLGTGSAEKLFF
TRBD2 | TRBJ2-1 | - | TRBV18 | CASSPPGLAGANEQFF
TRBD1 | TRBJ2-7 | - | TRBV19 | CASSKGTDSLLHYEQYF
- | TRBJ1-1 | - | TRBV29-1 | CSVGIPGGFTEAFF
TRBD1 | TRBJ2-1 | - | TRBV19 | CASSDRGADNEQFF
TRBD2 | TRBJ2-1 | - | TRBV18 | CASSPPLAGGGNEQFF
- | TRBJ1-5 | once | TRBV6-5 | CASSYGGASNQPQHF
- | TRBJ1-1 | - | TRBV6-5 | CASSSTGQGMYTEAFF
- | TRBJ1-2 | - | TRBV5-6 | CASTLEGRSGYTF
- | TRBJ1-2 | - | TRBV7-9 | CASSFQSGGWGYTF
TRBD1 | TRBJ1-4 | - | TRBV6-2/TRBV6-3 | CASSSGTALPTNEKLFF
- | TRBJ1-1 | - | TRBV12-5 | CASGQKPNTEAFF
- | TRBJ1-1 | - | TRBV6-2/TRBV6-3 | CASSPGYPEAFF
TRBD2 | TRBJ2-2 | - | TRBV18 | CASSTSGRGTGELFF
TRBD2 | TRBJ2-2 | - | TRBV2 | CATKGSEREIHTGELFF
TRBD2 | TRBJ2-3 | once | TRBV24-1 | CATGRETTDTQYF
TRBD2 | TRBJ2-7 | - | TRBV27 | CASSYSLAGGPMHEQYF
- | TRBJ2-7 | once | TRBV7-9 | CASSSGGASYEQYF
- | TRBJ1-3 | - | TRBV16 | CASSQSAGLNSGNTIYF
- | TRBJ2-2 | - | TRBV5-6 | CASSPVVTGELFF
TRBD1 | TRBJ1-1 | - | TRBV7-6 | CASSLGEGQGAGTEAFF
- | TRBJ1-1 | - | TRBV5-6 | CASSRGSGTEAFF
- | TRBJ2-1 | - | TRBV7-3 | CASSLWSVSNNEQFF